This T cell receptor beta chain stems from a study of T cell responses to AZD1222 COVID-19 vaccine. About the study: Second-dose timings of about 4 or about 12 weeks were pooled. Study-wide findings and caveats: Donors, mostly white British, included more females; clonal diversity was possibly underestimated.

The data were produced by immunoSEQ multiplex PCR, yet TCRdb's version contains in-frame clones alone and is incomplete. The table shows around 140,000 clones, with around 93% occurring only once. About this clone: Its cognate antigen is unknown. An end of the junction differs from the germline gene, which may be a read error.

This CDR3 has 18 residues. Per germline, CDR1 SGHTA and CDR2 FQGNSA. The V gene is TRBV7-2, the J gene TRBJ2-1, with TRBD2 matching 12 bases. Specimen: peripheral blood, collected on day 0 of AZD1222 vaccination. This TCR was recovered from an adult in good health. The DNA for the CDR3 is TGTGCCAGCACCTTAGAACTAGCGGGGGGCCCACCGAACAATGAGCAGTTCTTC. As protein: CASTLELAGGPPNNEQFF.